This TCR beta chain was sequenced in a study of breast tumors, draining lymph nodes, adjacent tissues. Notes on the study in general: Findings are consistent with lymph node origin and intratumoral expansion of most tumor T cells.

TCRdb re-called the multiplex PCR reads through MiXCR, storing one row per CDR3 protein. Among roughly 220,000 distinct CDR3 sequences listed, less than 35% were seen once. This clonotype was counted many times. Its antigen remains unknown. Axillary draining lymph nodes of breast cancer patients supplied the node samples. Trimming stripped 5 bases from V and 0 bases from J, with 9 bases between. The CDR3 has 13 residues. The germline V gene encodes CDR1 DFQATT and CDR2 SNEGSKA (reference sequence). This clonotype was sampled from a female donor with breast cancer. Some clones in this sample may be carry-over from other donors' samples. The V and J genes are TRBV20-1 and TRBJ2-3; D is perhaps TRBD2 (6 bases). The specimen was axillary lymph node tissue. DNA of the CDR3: TGCAGTGCTGTCGCGGGGAGCACAGATACGCAGTATTTT. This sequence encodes CSAVAGSTDTQYF.